This T cell receptor (beta chain) was obtained from a study of T cells in Graves' hyperthyroidism and ophthalmopathy (dated by TCRdb to about 2019). At the level of the whole study: Peripheral blood samples were taken at initial diagnosis, before any treatment was given. In about 6 Graves' hyperthyroidism patients, the study also compared T-cell repertoires from thyroid tissue with T-cell repertoires from blood. The paper reports TCR Vbeta CDR3 sequencing of 130 to 150 peripheral blood samples: around 45 ophthalmopathy, under 85 hyperthyroidism and approximately 17 progressor patients. To identify TCR V-J signatures that set the groups apart, the researchers used a discovery cohort of 95 to 100 patients, made up of approximately 43 with Graves' ophthalmopathy and 57 with stable Graves' hyperthyroidism. The approximately 100 discovery patients were randomly divided into training and test sets at a 7:3 ratio. An independent validation cohort of some 18 hyperthyroidism patients and about 15 patients who later progressed to ophthalmopathy tested prospective prediction of ophthalmopathy. After sampling, hyperthyroidism patients received methimazole starting at 30 mg daily, and ophthalmopathy patients received high-dose intravenous methylprednisolone.

Study-level results and caveats: Ophthalmopathy was separated from stable hyperthyroidism by a 13 V-J signature model, with around 88% sensitivity and approximately 84% specificity obtained in cross-validation and 80%/75% obtained in testing. Blood samples also contained most of the expanded thyroid clonotypes (frequency above 0.001), which suggests that blood repertoires may reflect thyroid immune responses. Sample size was not statistically predetermined, and blinding of investigators to group allocation was not performed. In validation, the model predicted progression to ophthalmopathy a median of roughly six months before onset, with 70% to 71% sensitivity and roughly 73% specificity.

TCR beta CDR3 regions were amplified from RNA transcripts. The TCR CDR3 was subjected to a first round of RT-PCR using the HTBI primer set and the Qiagen OneStep RT-PCR kit. The libraries were constructed in a second round of multiplex PCR and then size-selected and purified. The libraries were sequenced on an Illumina HiSeq2000 using paired-end 100 bp reads. In the source study's methods: SOAPnuke was used to process the raw data, throwing out any read that contained adapters or uncalled bases, had a mean Phred below 15, or lacked an exact constant-primer or identifier match. High-quality paired reads were merged with COPE v1.2.5, and unique nucleotide sequences were defined as clonotypes. MiTCR v1.1 was used to align the clonotypes against IMGT TRBV, TRBD and TRBJ reference segments. The analysis was restricted to V-J combinations with a frequency above 0.0001, which together covered approximately 99% of the repertoires. A TCS score was defined as the ratio of F50 (clonal expansion) to E x V (chaos), with BLOSUM62-based TCRdist applied between CDR3 peptides within each V-J. Welch's t-statistics and random forest reduced some 510 V-J features to about 13, which were used in a naive Bayes classifier (R e1071). Through fastp at Q25 and MiXCR, TCRdb rebuilt clones from the public reads, retaining in-frame beta chains. Rows with a matching CDR3 protein are joined into one entry that keeps the most common DNA and genes. The V and J calls here are based on TCRdb, not the publication. This sample has some 180,000 distinct CDR3 sequences in its table, and approximately 16% of those were observed once. Together, the top ten hold more than 50% of the sample.

V loses 4 bases at its end and J loses 3 bases; junction bases beyond the gene matches: 7. The germline V gene specifies SGDLS as CDR1 and YYNGEE as CDR2. There are 15 amino acids in the CDR3, from cysteine to phenylalanine inclusive. The only DNA kept is the CDR3, 45 bases in frame from the first base. This clonotype was seen only a few times. Its antigen is still unknown. The input lacks base qualities; no much larger clone sits a single base away. Stable Graves' hyperthyroidism was defined as the absence of progression to ophthalmopathy over 18 months of follow-up. Hyperthyroidism patients were aged 18 to 65 years and newly diagnosed, with disease duration of less than 2 months. Exclusion was applied to patients with uncontrolled infections, other autoimmune diseases, pregnancy or lactation. Clinical symptoms, serum thyroxine and TRAb, thyroid ultrasound, and orbital computed tomography formed the basis for the diagnoses. PBMCs were isolated from 7.5 to 10 ml of fresh peripheral blood by Ficoll-Paque density gradient centrifugation. Total RNA was extracted using Trizol reagent, and RNA quality was assessed on an Agilent 2100 Bioanalyzer.

Sequenced input: blood. This TCR came from a woman aged 45-65 years with Graves' hyperthyroidism. The chain is made from TRBV9 and TRBJ1-5; 7 bases in between match TRBD1. The nucleotides are TGTGCCAGCAGCCCGACCGGGACAGTCAATCAGCCCCAGCATTTT. It is translated as CASSPTGTVNQPQHF.